These T cell receptor beta chains were read from a single sample in a study of blood T cell repertoires in COVID-19. Repertoires were generated with immunoSEQ multiplex PCR, while TCRdb's copy carries only in-frame clones and drops some. The repertoire includes over 450,000 clones, 80% to 90% of them detected once, and 0.9% sits in the top ten. Specimen: peripheral blood. The origin of the receptors is a man between 18 and 35 years old with COVID-19, enrolled during active disease. CDR3s include the opening cysteine and the closing phenylalanine or tryptophan. D genes are given only for firm matches. A row's size may be missing; if present it is once, few, many or a size class.

V gene	J gene	D gene	clone size	CDR3 DNA	CDR3 protein
TRBV10-3	TRBJ1-2	NA	few	TGTGCCATCTTCGCCGGGACACGGGCAGGCTACACCTTC	CAIFAGTRAGYTF
TRBV29-1	TRBJ2-7	TRBD1	NA	TGCAGCGTTGAAGACCCCTCCCCAGGGGGCTACGAGCAGTACTTC	CSVEDPSPGGYEQYF
TRBV25-1	TRBJ2-5	NA	NA	TGTGCCGCGCGAACTGGGGCCCAAGAGACCCAGTACTTC	CAARTGAQETQYF
TRBV19	TRBJ1-4	TRBD1	NA	TGTGCCAGTACCGCGGGACAGGCTAATGAAAAACTGTTTTTT	CASTAGQANEKLFF
TRBV23-1	TRBJ1-6	NA	NA	TGCGCCAGCAGTCACTTTACACCCCTCCACTTT	CASSHFTPLHF
TRBV19	TRBJ1-1	NA	NA	TGTGCCAGTAGCGGGACTCCCGAAGGTGCGAACACTGAAGCTTTCTTT	CASSGTPEGANTEAFF
TRBV24-1	TRBJ1-5	NA	NA	TGTGCCCGAGGGTATAGCAATCAGCCCCAGCATTTT	CARGYSNQPQHF
TRBV2	TRBJ2-1	TRBD2	NA	TGTGCCAGCATCACTAGCGGGAGATTCGGGTCAAGGGTCAATGAGCAGTTCTTC	CASITSGRFGSRVNEQFF
TRBV18	TRBJ2-1	TRBD2	NA	TGTGCCAGCTCACCACAAGAAGCGGGGGTCTACAATGAGCAGTTCTTC	CASSPQEAGVYNEQFF
TRBV6-4	TRBJ2-2	NA	NA	TGTGCCAGCAGTCGCACAGGCGGGGAGCTGTTTTTT	CASSRTGGELFF
TRBV19	TRBJ2-7	NA	NA	TGTGCCAGTAGTGGTAGCGGTAGCTCCTACGAGCAGTACTTC	CASSGSGSSYEQYF
TRBV29-1	TRBJ1-2	TRBD1	NA	TGCAGCGTTAAGGACAGGGTGGACTCGGGGGGCTACACCTTC	CSVKDRVDSGGYTF
TRBV19	TRBJ2-7	TRBD2	once	TGTGCCAGTAGTATGGCTAGCGGGGGGCAGCAGTACTTC	CASSMASGGQQYF
TRBV5-5	TRBJ1-5	TRBD1	NA	TGTGCCAGCAGCTTGAGGGTCACAGGGGGAATCCCCCAGCATTTT	CASSLRVTGGIPQHF
TRBV13	TRBJ2-7	NA	once	TGTGCCAGCAGCTTTGGCAGGGGCTCCTACGAGCAGTACTTC	CASSFGRGSYEQYF
TRBV5-6	TRBJ2-1	NA	NA	TGTGCCAGCAGCTTGGCGGACTATGACAATGAGCAGTTCTTC	CASSLADYDNEQFF
TRBV10-3	TRBJ1-1	TRBD1	NA	TGTGCCATCAGTGAGCCGGACAGGTTCACTGAAGCTTTCTTT	CAISEPDRFTEAFF
TRBV7-6	TRBJ2-2	TRBD2	NA	TGTGCCAGCAGCTTAGTAGTCTCTAGCGGGACGAACACCGGGGAGCTGTTTTTT	CASSLVVSSGTNTGELFF
TRBV11-2	TRBJ1-2	NA	NA	TGTGCCAGCAGCTTAAGCGGCACCGCCAACACCGCCCTATATGGCTACACCTTC	CASSLSGTANTALYGYTF
TRBV9	TRBJ2-7	NA	NA	TGTGCCAGCAGCGTAGCAGCGGCCAGCTCCTACGAGCAGTACTTC	CASSVAAASSYEQYF
TRBV11-2	TRBJ2-7	NA	NA	TGTGCCAGCAGCTTAGTACAGGGCGAGCAGTACTTC	CASSLVQGEQYF
TRBV4-1	TRBJ2-5	NA	NA	TGCGCCAGCAGCCATGTACAGGGGGGGGAGACCCAGTACTTC	CASSHVQGGETQYF
TRBV11-3	TRBJ2-3	NA	NA	TGTGCCAGCAACTTCAGGGGATCCACAGATACGCAGTATTTT	CASNFRGSTDTQYF
TRBV18	TRBJ2-1	NA	NA	TGTGCCAGCTCACCACCAGCTTTCAATGAGCAGTTCTTC	CASSPPAFNEQFF
TRBV29-1	TRBJ1-3	NA	NA	TGCAGCACACAGCACTCCTCCTCTGGAAACACCATATATTTT	CSTQHSSSGNTIYF
TRBV4-1	TRBJ2-7	TRBD2	NA	TGCGCCAGCAGCCAAGGCGGGAGCTCTAGGGAGCAGTACTTC	CASSQGGSSREQYF
TRBV5-4	TRBJ2-3	TRBD2	NA	TGTGCCAGCAGCTTGGGGGGACTATCGATCACAGATACGCAGTATTTT	CASSLGGLSITDTQYF
TRBV10-3	TRBJ2-1	NA	NA	TGTGCCATCAGTGAGTGGGGGGGGCCTCAGGATGAGCAGTTCTTC	CAISEWGGPQDEQFF
TRBV3-1/TRBV3-2	TRBJ1-6	NA	NA	TGTGCCAGCAGCCCCCGGGAAACCTATAATTCACCCCTCCACTTT	CASSPRETYNSPLHF
TRBV18	TRBJ2-5	TRBD2	NA	TGTGCCAGCTCACCAAGCGGGAGAGGAGAGACCCAGTACTTC	CASSPSGRGETQYF
TRBV12-3/TRBV12-4	TRBJ1-1	NA	NA	TGTGCCAGCACCCTGAGCGGTTTGACTGAAGCTTTCTTT	CASTLSGLTEAFF
TRBV5-1	TRBJ2-1	TRBD2	NA	TGCGCCAGCAGCCGACGACTAGCGGGAGGGGCAAATGAGCAGTTCTTC	CASSRRLAGGANEQFF
TRBV2	TRBJ2-1	TRBD2	NA	TGTGCCAGCAGCCGAGCGGGATCCTACAATGAGCAGTTCTTC	CASSRAGSYNEQFF
TRBV4-1	TRBJ2-7	NA	NA	TGCGCCAGCAGCCAAGCCAGCGGTCCGTCCTACGAGCAGTACTTC	CASSQASGPSYEQYF
TRBV11-3	TRBJ2-7	NA	NA	TGTGCCAGCAGCTTAGAGGGCCTGAGCCAGTACGAGCAGTACTTC	CASSLEGLSQYEQYF
TRBV18	TRBJ2-2	NA	NA	TGTGCCAGCTCACCACCGGGACTCACGAACACCGGGGAGCTGTTTTTT	CASSPPGLTNTGELFF
TRBV24-1	TRBJ1-1	TRBD1	NA	TGTGCCACCAGTGATTGGGGACAGGACGAGGGTGCTTTCTTT	CATSDWGQDEGAFF
TRBV30	TRBJ1-1	NA	few	TGTGCCTGGAGCTCAGTGAACACTGAAGCTTTCTTT	CAWSSVNTEAFF
TRBV25-1	TRBJ1-1	TRBD1	few	TGTGCCAGCAGTGAAGTGGGACAGGGTGAAGCTTTCTTT	CASSEVGQGEAFF
TRBV5-1	TRBJ1-3	TRBD1	NA	TGCGCCAGCAGCTTGGGCGGGACAGCCAACTCTGGAAACACCATATATTTT	CASSLGGTANSGNTIYF
TRBV19	TRBJ2-5	NA	NA	TGTGCCAGTAGTATTGATTTAGGAGTCGAGACCCAGTACTTC	CASSIDLGVETQYF
TRBV10-1	TRBJ2-7	NA	NA	TGCGCCAGCAGTGAGTCGAGGGGGAACTACGAGCAGTACTTC	CASSESRGNYEQYF
TRBV5-1	TRBJ2-1	NA	NA	TGCGCCAGCAGAGCGGATCCTCGATCCAGTGAGCAGTTCTTC	CASRADPRSSEQFF
TRBV6-1	TRBJ1-1	NA	once	TGTGCCAGCAGTGAACCAGGGCTCACTGAAGCTTTCTTT	CASSEPGLTEAFF
TRBV20-1	TRBJ2-7	NA	NA	TGCAGTGCTAGTCCAGCCTACGAGCAGTACTTC	CSASPAYEQYF
TRBV29-1	TRBJ2-7	NA	NA	TGCAGCGTTGAAGCCCCGAGGGGGGGCAGGAACGGGCAGTACTTC	CSVEAPRGGRNGQYF
TRBV24-1	TRBJ2-5	TRBD2	NA	TGTGCCACCAGTGATGCGGTAGCGGGATACTACCAAGAGACCCAGTACTTC	CATSDAVAGYYQETQYF
TRBV5-6	TRBJ1-6	NA	NA	TGTGCCAGCAGCTTGTATGTCGGCAGGGAAAATTCACCCCTCCACTTT	CASSLYVGRENSPLHF
TRBV19	TRBJ2-1	NA	once	TGTGCCAGTAGTATCCCGGGCAATGAGCAGTTCTTC	CASSIPGNEQFF